This T cell receptor (beta chain) was sequenced during a study of blood T cell repertoires in COVID-19. The CDR3 is 15 amino acids. Germline values: CDR1 SEHNR, CDR2 FQNEAQ (reference sequence). Trimming left V 1 base short and J 0 bases short, with 8 bases between. TCRdb's table, derived via immunoSEQ multiplex PCR, lists solely in-frame clones and lacks some. The data hold about 130,000 clones, with about four fifths observed a single time. The genes are TRBV7-9 and TRBJ2-3, with TRBD1 as a possible D gene (6 bases). This TCR was recovered from a woman between 50 and 59 years old with acute or convalescent COVID-19. Sequenced input: peripheral blood. The CDR3 sequence: CASSLGQGSTDTQYF. CDR3 DNA sequence: TGTGCCAGCAGCTTAGGTCAGGGGAGCACAGATACGCAGTATTTT.